In this sample, the clone carrying this T cell receptor (beta chain) turned up a few times. As yet, its antigen is unknown. A J-beta primer mix and a sample-barcoded 5' primer were used in a second PCR of roughly 6 to 11 cycles. Samples each returned at least 2.5 million CDR3-containing paired-end reads. Via MiXCR, TCRdb re-called the 5' RACE reads, giving one row per CDR3 protein. The profile shows 450,000 to 650,000 distinct CDR3 sequences, about 25% of them singletons. The source of the sample is a study of blood T cells in healthy people across ages. Notes on the study in general: Naive T cell percentage showed a strong correlation with the diversity of TCR beta.

These data were also reused for a study on T cells of mothers and their children. That paper adds: Three healthy Caucasian mothers, along with their six children, served as the donors.

Sequencing was performed on blood. This TCR derives from a boy between 10 and 17 years old in good health.

The CDR3 is CACIGRTYEQYF. For the CDR3, the DNA is TGTGCCTGCATCGGCAGAACCTACGAGCAGTACTTC. The rearrangement links TRBV30 to TRBJ2-7; D not certain. The CDR3 consists of 12 residues. V was cut by 6 bases and J by 2 bases, with 11 bases left in between. The germline gives CDR1 GTSNPN, CDR2 SVGIG (reference sequence). Full variable domain (rest looked up from reference TRBV30 and TRBJ2-7): SQTIHQWPATLVQPVGSPLSLECTVEGTSNPNLYWYRQAAGRGLQLLFYSVGIGQISSEVPQNLSASRPQDRQFILSSKKLLLSDSGFYLCACIGRTYEQYFGPGTRLTVT.